The TCR beta chain described here comes from a study of beta chain features in type 1 diabetes. General study points: Researchers reported that naive, central memory and Treg TCRB repertoires appeared more similar in patients than in healthy donors. For patients and controls alike, PCR might favor shorter templates to the same degree. More deletions and fewer insertions at VDJ junctions were seen in type 1 diabetes patients. TCRB CDR3s were moderately but significantly shorter in Type 1 diabetes patients in all four CD4+ subsets.

This clone was picked up one time. Its cognate antigen is unknown. Trimming removed 9 bases from V and 4 bases from J, with 12 bases in between. Germline loops: CDR1 KGHSH, CDR2 LQKENI. The CDR3 runs 12 residues. Isolated RNA was reverse transcribed in full, so expressed TCRB transcripts were sequenced. Generated by immunoSEQ multiplex PCR, the TCRdb table keeps only in-frame clones and is missing some. The data hold under 850,000 clones, with around an eighth observed a single time. The TCR sequence derives from a man younger than 35 with type 1 diabetes. This chain links TRBV18 with TRBJ2-5, with D perhaps matching TRBD1 (7 bases). Material for sequencing was naive CD4+ T cells from blood. CDR3 in amino acids: CASQEGAETQYF. CDR3 bases: TGTGCCAGTCAGGAGGGGGCAGAGACCCAGTACTTC. The full variable domain, in which reference TRBV18 and TRBJ2-5 provide the parts outside the CDR3, is NAGVMQNPRHLVRRRGQEARLRCSPMKGHSHVYWYRQLPEEGLKFMVYLQKENIIDESGMPKERFSAEFPKEGPSILRIQQVVRGDSAAYFCASQEGAETQYFGPGTRLLVL.